These 32 T cell receptor beta chains came from one sample sequenced in a study of blood T cell repertoires in COVID-19. This table comes from immunoSEQ multiplex PCR, and its TCRdb copy is limited to in-frame clones, with some not included. The sample lists around 200,000 clones, roughly nine tenths seen once, with less than 25% in the top ten. The sequencing sample was made of peripheral blood. Source of these receptors: a man in his 70s with active or convalescent COVID-19.

The chain couples TRBV29-1 to TRBJ2-1; tentatively, D is TRBD1 (6 bases). The CDR3 loop spans 15 amino acids. Per the germline V gene, CDR1 is SQVTM and CDR2 is ANQGSEA. With 6 bases removed from V and 4 bases from J, the gap between germline ends came to 19 bases. In DNA, the CDR3 is TGCAGCGTAGCCCCTACACAGGGAGAATACAATGAGCAGTTCTTC. Its protein product is CSVAPTQGEYNEQFF.

This chain links TRBV27 with TRBJ1-1; 8 nucleotides agree with TRBD1. V was clipped by 3 bases and J by 4 bases; unmatched bases: 4. Germline-derived CDR1 and CDR2 are MNHEY and SMNVEV (reference sequence). The CDR3 consists of 14 residues. CDR3 residues: CASSFIGQGTEAFF. The CDR3, as DNA: TGTGCCAGCAGTTTCATTGGACAGGGCACTGAAGCTTTCTTT.

This clone has only a few counts. The gene calls are TRBV6-1 and TRBJ1-5; D call uncertain. Trimming cost V 2 bases and J 3 bases, with 8 bases left between them. The CDR3 has 14 residues. Germline-derived CDR1 and CDR2 are MNHNS and SASEGT. DNA of the CDR3: TGTGCCAGCAGTGAAAATATGTCCAATCAGCCCCAGCATTTT. Amino acids: CASSENMSNQPQHF.

The chain combines TRBV7-9 with TRBJ1-2, with D perhaps TRBD1 (5 bases). The germline CDR1 and CDR2 sequences are SEHNR and FQNEAQ (reference sequence). The CDR3 totals 13 residues. With 3 bases removed from V and 2 bases from J, the gap between germline ends came to 7 bases. CDR3: CASSLKGNYGYTF. The CDR3 DNA sequence: TGTGCCAGCAGCTTGAAGGGGAACTATGGCTACACCTTC. Full variable domain (remainder filled in from reference TRBV7-9 and TRBJ1-2): DTGVSQNPRHKITKRGQNVTFRCDPISEHNRLYWYRQTLGQGPEFLTYFQNEAQLEKSRLLSDRFSAERPKGSFSTLEIQRTEQGDSAMYLCASSLKGNYGYTFGSGTRLTVV.

The chain joins TRBV4-3 to TRBJ1-1; 7 positions agree with TRBD1. This CDR3 is built from 16 residues. Germline CDR1 and CDR2: LGHNA and YSLEER. Germline trimming cut 1 base from V and 0 bases from J; bases unmatched to any gene: 5. CDR3 coding DNA: TGCGCCAGCAGCCAAGGGGTGGGGACAGTGAACACTGAAGCTTTCTTT. Its protein product is CASSQGVGTVNTEAFF.

V is TRBV6-5 and J is TRBJ1-2; no firm D call. This CDR3 comprises 15 residues. CDR1 is MNHEY and CDR2 is SVGAGI in the germline V gene. The V and J ends lost 0 bases and 8 bases respectively, with 16 bases between them. CDR3 region: CASSYSQTTISGYTF. CDR3 bases: TGTGCCAGCAGTTACTCACAAACTACTATTAGCGGCTACACCTTC.

This chain joins TRBV18 and TRBJ1-3; D is ambiguous. V shed 4 bases and J shed 0 bases, with 7 bases lying between them. The CDR3 is 14 amino acids. Germline values: CDR1 KGHSH, CDR2 LQKENI. CDR3 nucleotides: TGTGCCAGCTCACTACAGAGCTCTGGAAACACCATATATTTT. It is translated as CASSLQSSGNTIYF.

This chain connects TRBV28 to TRBJ2-5, with 12 nucleotides matching TRBD2. Unmatched junction bases numbered 4, after V lost 3 bases and J lost 2 bases. The CDR3 is made up of 16 amino acids. Germline CDR1 and CDR2: MDHEN and SYDVKM. The DNA for the CDR3 is TGTGCCAGCAGTTTCGGGACTAGCGGGCATCAAGAGACCCAGTACTTC. It yields the protein CASSFGTSGHQETQYF. The whole variable domain, remainder taken from reference TRBV28 and TRBJ2-5, is DVKVTQSSRYLVKRTGEKVFLECVQDMDHENMFWYRQDPGLGLRLIYFSYDVKMKEKGDIPEGYSVSREKKERFSLILESASTNQTSMYLCASSFGTSGHQETQYFGPGTRLLVL.

V usage is TRBV2 and J usage is TRBJ1-2; TRBD1 might be the D (6 bases). V lost 6 bases and J 2 bases, leaving 16 bases between the germline ends. This CDR3 is built from 15 residues. Germline CDR1 and CDR2: SNHLY and FYNNEI. CDR3 in amino acids: CASRKQGGTNYGYTF. CDR3 nucleotides: TGTGCCAGCAGGAAACAGGGTGGAACCAACTATGGCTACACCTTC.

This chain uses TRBV10-2 with TRBJ1-1; D not certain. CDR1 WSHSY and CDR2 SAAADI come from the germline V gene. The CDR3 has 13 amino acids. Trimming cost V 8 bases and J 1 base, with 11 bases left between them. The CDR3 region has the DNA TGCGCCAGCGGTAAGAACTGGAACACTGAAGCTTTCTTT. Residues: CASGKNWNTEAFF.

V gene TRBV10-1 combines with J gene TRBJ1-1; TRBD1 aligns across 9 bases. V lost 7 bases, J lost 5 bases, and 11 bases stayed unmatched. The germline V gene has CDR1 WNHNN and CDR2 SYGVQD (reference sequence). The CDR3 runs 15 residues. CDR3 amino acids: CASKKTGGLETEAFF. Here the CDR3 DNA reads TGCGCCAGCAAAAAAACAGGGGGCCTGGAGACTGAAGCTTTCTTT.

J is TRBJ1-2 and V is TRBV9, with unresolved D. The V end was cut by 4 bases, the J end by 7 bases, with 26 bases between. CDR3 size: 17 residues. Looked up from germline, CDR1 is SGDLS and CDR2 is YYNGEE. The CDR3: CASSRTLPSGSRRGYTF. CDR3 coding DNA: TGTGCCAGCAGCCGCACGCTGCCCTCGGGGAGTCGGCGTGGCTACACCTTC.

V usage is TRBV2 and J usage is TRBJ1-2; D not resolved. V dropped 2 bases and J dropped 1 base, with 11 bases sitting between them. The CDR3 loop spans 15 amino acids. Germline assignment: CDR1 SNHLY and CDR2 FYNNEI. The CDR3 DNA sequence: TGTGCCAGCAGTGAACTATCCACGTTTAACTATGGCTACACCTTC. Amino acid sequence: CASSELSTFNYGYTF.

J is TRBJ1-1 and V is TRBV5-4; D is perhaps TRBD1 (5 bases). From germline, CDR1 is SGHNT and CDR2 YYREEE (reference sequence). V lost 3 bases, J lost 4 bases, and 16 bases lay in between. The CDR3 runs 15 residues. CDR3 DNA: TGTGCCAGCAGCTCCGTGGGAGGGGCACGCACTGAAGCTTTCTTT. This gives the protein CASSSVGGARTEAFF.

This sequence joins TRBV5-4 and TRBJ2-7, with D possibly being TRBD2 (6 bases). CDR3 length equals 15 residues. CDR1 and CDR2 (germline): SGHNT, YYREEE (reference sequence). V was pared by 3 bases and J by 7 bases, with 20 bases between. CDR3 sequence: CASSSPGSSRGEQYF. CDR3 bases: TGTGCCAGCAGCTCGCCCGGGTCCTCCCGGGGGGAGCAGTACTTC. The full variable domain, its missing parts supplied by reference TRBV5-4 and TRBJ2-7, is ETGVTQSPTHLIKTRGQQVTLRCSSQSGHNTVSWYQQALGQGPQFIFQYYREEENGRGNFPPRFSGLQFPNYSSELNVNALELDDSALYLCASSSPGSSRGEQYFGPGTRLTVT.

Comment on this clone: Other DNA sequences within the sample encode an identical CDR3. V is TRBV7-2 and J is TRBJ1-3, with 7 bases fitting TRBD1. V lost 5 bases, J lost 0 bases, and 4 bases stayed unmatched. There are 15 residues in the CDR3. Germline loops: CDR1 SGHTA, CDR2 FQGNSA. The CDR3: CASSPGQNSGNTIYF. The DNA for the CDR3 is TGTGCCAGCAGCCCGGGACAGAACTCTGGAAACACCATATATTTT.

This clone showed up just a few times. The chain links TRBV12-5 to TRBJ1-5; perhaps TRBD1 as D (6 bases). V was pared by 6 bases and J by 1 base, with 13 bases between. CDR3 size: 15 residues. Germline V gene sequence: CDR1 LGHNT, CDR2 FRNRAP. CDR3 DNA sequence: TGTGCTAGTGGCCGTTGGACAGACAGCAATCAGCCCCAGCATTTT. As protein: CASGRWTDSNQPQHF.

The CDR3 nucleotides are TGTGCCAGCAGTCGATCGGGACAGGGGGCAAATCAGCCCCAGCATTTT. The encoded protein is CASSRSGQGANQPQHF. The chain employs TRBV27 and TRBJ1-5; TRBD1 aligns across 12 bases. Germline lookup yields CDR1 MNHEY and CDR2 SMNVEV (reference sequence). The CDR3 loop spans 16 amino acids. The V gene end was trimmed by 5 bases and the J gene end by 4 bases; junction bases not matched to a gene: 6.

This chain joins TRBV7-3 and TRBJ2-1; TRBD2 aligns across 10 bases. The J segment lost 10 bases and the V segment lost 1 base, leaving 7 bases of the junction unmatched. Per germline, CDR1 SGHTA and CDR2 FQGTGA. This CDR3 is 15 amino acids long. CDR3 DNA sequence: TGTGCCAGCAGCTTAAGTCTAGCGGGAGTTGGGGAGCAGTTCTTC. Amino acid sequence: CASSLSLAGVGEQFF.

The rearrangement joins TRBV5-4 to TRBJ2-2; the match to TRBD1 covers 7 bases. CDR3 length: 17 amino acids. V was pared by 6 bases and J by 1 base, with 12 bases of the junction left unmatched. CDR1 and CDR2 from the germline V gene are SGHNT and YYREEE (reference sequence). The CDR3, as DNA: TGTGCCAGCACCCCGCAGGGACAGATGAAGAACACCGGGGAGCTGTTTTTT. This translates into CASTPQGQMKNTGELFF.

This clone was detected only a few times. The V call is TRBV9, the J call TRBJ1-6; D gene ambiguous. Trimming cost V 0 bases and J 10 bases, with 5 bases left between them. Germline CDR1 and CDR2: SGDLS and YYNGEE. The CDR3 has 12 amino acids. The CDR3 reads CASSVEQSPLHF. CDR3 coding DNA: TGTGCCAGCAGCGTAGAACAATCACCCCTCCACTTT.

The chain joins TRBV7-9 to TRBJ2-5; 9 nucleotides agree with TRBD1. Unmatched junction bases numbered 4, after V lost 5 bases and J lost 3 bases. Germline CDR1 reads SEHNR; CDR2 reads FQNEAQ (reference sequence). The CDR3 has 14 amino acids. In nucleotides, the CDR3 is TGTGCCAGCAGCGGCAGGACAGGGGAAGAGACCCAGTACTTC. Translation: CASSGRTGEETQYF.

This chain links TRBV11-3 with TRBJ2-5; 7 bases line up with TRBD2. This CDR3 region has 15 residues. Trimming at V came to 3 bases and at J to 1 base, leaving 5 bases not matched to a gene. Germline CDR1 is SGHNT and CDR2 is YENEEA. CDR3 sequence (DNA): TGTGCCAGCAGCTTCGGCCTAGCGGTCCAAGAGACCCAGTACTTC. Translating it yields CASSFGLAVQETQYF.

The chain couples TRBV7-9 to TRBJ1-4; 7 nucleotides align to TRBD1. This CDR3 spans 17 amino acids. V lost 6 bases to trimming and J lost 8 bases; unmatched junction nucleotides: 18. CDR1 and CDR2 from the germline V gene are SEHNR and FQNEAQ (reference sequence). The CDR3 reads CASSRTTGDGIGEKLFF. The CDR3 DNA reads as TGTGCCAGCAGTCGGACTACAGGGGACGGGATAGGAGAAAAACTGTTTTTT.

V usage is TRBV5-1 and J usage is TRBJ2-2; the D gene is possibly TRBD2 (5 bases). The V end lost 0 bases, the J end lost 1 base, and 10 bases lay between the germline ends. This CDR3 has 16 residues. From germline, CDR1 is SGHRS and CDR2 YFSETQ. CDR3 protein: CASSLDQRKNTGELFF. The DNA of the CDR3 is TGCGCCAGCAGCTTGGATCAGCGGAAGAACACCGGGGAGCTGTTTTTT.

The chain uses TRBV2 and TRBJ1-2; tentative D call: TRBD1 (5 bases). Germline V gives CDR1 SNHLY, CDR2 FYNNEI. This CDR3 is 13 amino acids long. Trimming left V 6 bases short and J 7 bases short, with 15 bases between. The CDR3 region has the DNA TGTGCCAGCAGATCAGGGTTCGTCGCTGGCTACACCTTC. Its translation is CASRSGFVAGYTF.

The chain joins TRBV18 to TRBJ1-3, with TRBD1 identical over 7 bases. Germline CDR1 is KGHSH and CDR2 is LQKENI. The junction had 3 bases not matched to a gene; V was cut back by 4 bases and J by 0 bases. The CDR3 has 15 residues. The CDR3 DNA sequence: TGTGCCAGCTCACGGGGACAGATCTCTGGAAACACCATATATTTT. Translating it yields CASSRGQISGNTIYF.

The chain joins TRBV7-9 to TRBJ2-1, with TRBD1 identical over 9 bases. Trimming at V came to 6 bases and at J to 10 bases, leaving 7 bases not matched to a gene. Germline CDR1 reads SEHNR; CDR2 reads FQNEAQ (reference sequence). This CDR3 has 13 amino acids. This CDR3 is CASRSRGTGEQFF. The CDR3 DNA follows: TGTGCCAGCAGATCCAGGGGGACAGGGGAGCAGTTCTTC.

This clone showed up just once. One end of the junction varies from germline; a read error may be responsible. The chain links TRBV6-2 or TRBV6-3 to TRBJ2-7; 9 nucleotides line up with TRBD2. The CDR3 spans 15 residues. Germline lookup yields CDR1 MNHEY and CDR2 SVGEGT. The CDR3 here is CASSRLAGASDEQYF. Here the CDR3 DNA reads TGTGCCAGCAGCCGCTTAGCGGGAGCCTCCGACGAGCAGTACTTC.

The gene calls are TRBV2 and TRBJ2-2, with D maybe TRBD1 (5 bases). CDR1 SNHLY and CDR2 FYNNEI come from the germline V gene. The CDR3 contains 15 residues. V lost 3 bases, J lost 4 bases, and 12 bases lay in between. CDR3 residues: CASSEMVRATGELFF. The CDR3, as DNA: TGTGCCAGCAGTGAGATGGTCAGGGCCACCGGGGAGCTGTTTTTT.

The genes are TRBV7-9 and TRBJ1-5; 7 nucleotides align to TRBD1. The CDR3 loop spans 13 amino acids. After removal of 5 bases from V and 5 bases from J, the junction contained 3 bases not matched to a gene. Germline V lookup: CDR1 SEHNR, CDR2 FQNEAQ (reference sequence). The CDR3 protein is CASSTTGYQPQHF. CDR3 coding DNA: TGTGCCAGCAGCACGACAGGGTATCAGCCCCAGCATTTT. The full variable domain, completed using reference TRBV7-9 and TRBJ1-5, is DTGVSQNPRHKITKRGQNVTFRCDPISEHNRLYWYRQTLGQGPEFLTYFQNEAQLEKSRLLSDRFSAERPKGSFSTLEIQRTEQGDSAMYLCASSTTGYQPQHFGDGTRLSIL.

This rearrangement joins TRBV4-1 to TRBJ2-7; tentative D call: TRBD1 (6 bases). Per the germline V gene, CDR1 is MGHRA and CDR2 is YSYEKL. With 4 bases removed from V and 0 bases from J, the gap between germline ends came to 7 bases. The CDR3 has 13 amino acids. CDR3 bases: TGCGCCAGCAGCCGGACAGACTCCTACGAGCAGTACTTC. Its protein is CASSRTDSYEQYF.